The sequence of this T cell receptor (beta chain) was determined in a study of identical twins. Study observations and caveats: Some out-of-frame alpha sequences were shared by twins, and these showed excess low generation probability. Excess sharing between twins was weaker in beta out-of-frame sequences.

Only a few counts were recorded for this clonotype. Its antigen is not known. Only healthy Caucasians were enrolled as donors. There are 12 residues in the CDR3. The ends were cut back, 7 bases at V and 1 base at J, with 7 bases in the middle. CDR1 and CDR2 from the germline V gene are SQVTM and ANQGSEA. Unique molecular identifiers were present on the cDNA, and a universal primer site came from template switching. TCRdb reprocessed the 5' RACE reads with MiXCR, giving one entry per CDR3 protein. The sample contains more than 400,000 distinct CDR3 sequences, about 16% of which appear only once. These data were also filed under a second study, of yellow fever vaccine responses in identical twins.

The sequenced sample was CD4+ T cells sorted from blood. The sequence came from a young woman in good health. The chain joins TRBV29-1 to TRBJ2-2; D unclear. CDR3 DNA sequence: TGCAGCGCCTCGGTGAACACCGGGGAGCTGTTTTTT. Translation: CSASVNTGELFF.